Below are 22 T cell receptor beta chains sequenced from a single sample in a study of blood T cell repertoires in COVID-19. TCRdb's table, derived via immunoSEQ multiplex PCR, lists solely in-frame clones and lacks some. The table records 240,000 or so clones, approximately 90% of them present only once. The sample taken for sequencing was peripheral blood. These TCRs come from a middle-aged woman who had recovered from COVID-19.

CDR3 nucleotide sequence: TGTGCCAGCAGCCCCGGGACTAGCGGGAGAACGGCGCAGTATTTT. It encodes CASSPGTSGRTAQYF. The rearrangement joins TRBV7-3 to TRBJ2-3; 14 nucleotides line up with TRBD2. The CDR3 length is 15 residues. The junction had 8 bases not matched to a gene; V was cut back by 5 bases and J by 10 bases. The germline CDR1 and CDR2 sequences are SGHTA and FQGTGA.

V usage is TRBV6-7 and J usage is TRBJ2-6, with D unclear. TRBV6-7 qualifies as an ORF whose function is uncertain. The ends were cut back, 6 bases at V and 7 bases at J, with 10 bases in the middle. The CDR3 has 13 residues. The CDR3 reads CASSPQRANVLTF. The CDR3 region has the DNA TGTGCCAGCAGCCCCCAGCGAGCCAACGTCCTGACTTTC.

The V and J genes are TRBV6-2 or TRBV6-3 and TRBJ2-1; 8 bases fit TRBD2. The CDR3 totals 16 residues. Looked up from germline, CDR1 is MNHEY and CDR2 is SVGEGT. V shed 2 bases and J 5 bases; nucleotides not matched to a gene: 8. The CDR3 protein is CASSYPPGLVHNEQFF. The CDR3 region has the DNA TGTGCCAGCAGTTACCCCCCGGGACTAGTCCACAATGAGCAGTTCTTC.

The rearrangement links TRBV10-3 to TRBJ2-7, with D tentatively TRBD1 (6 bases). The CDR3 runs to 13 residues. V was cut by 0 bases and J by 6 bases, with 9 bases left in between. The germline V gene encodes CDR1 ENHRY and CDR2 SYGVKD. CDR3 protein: CAISESGAGEQYV. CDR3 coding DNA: TGTGCCATCAGTGAGTCGGGGGCCGGCGAGCAGTACGTC.

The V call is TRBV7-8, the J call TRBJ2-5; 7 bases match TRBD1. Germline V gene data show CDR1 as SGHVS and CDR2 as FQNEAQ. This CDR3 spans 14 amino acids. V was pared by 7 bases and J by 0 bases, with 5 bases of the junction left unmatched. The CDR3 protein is CASNPGQHQETQYF. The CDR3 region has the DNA TGTGCCAGCAACCCGGGACAGCACCAAGAGACCCAGTACTTC.

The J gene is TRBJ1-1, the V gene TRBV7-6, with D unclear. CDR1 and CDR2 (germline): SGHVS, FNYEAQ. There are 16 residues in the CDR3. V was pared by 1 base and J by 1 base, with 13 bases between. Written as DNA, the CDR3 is TGTGCCAGCAGCTTAGGGGAGGGTTCCACGAACACTGAAGCTTTCTTT. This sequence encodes CASSLGEGSTNTEAFF.

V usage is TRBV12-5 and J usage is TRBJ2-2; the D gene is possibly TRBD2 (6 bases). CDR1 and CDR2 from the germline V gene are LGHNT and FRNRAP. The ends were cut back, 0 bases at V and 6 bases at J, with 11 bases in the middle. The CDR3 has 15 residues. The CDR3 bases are TGTGCTAGTGGTTTGGTACGGGGAGGACCCGGGGAGCTGTTTTTT. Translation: CASGLVRGGPGELFF.

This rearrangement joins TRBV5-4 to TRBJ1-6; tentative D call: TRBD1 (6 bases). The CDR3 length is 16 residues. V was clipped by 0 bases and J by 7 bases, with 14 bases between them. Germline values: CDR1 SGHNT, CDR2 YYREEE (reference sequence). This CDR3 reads CASSLVGQGKNSPLHF. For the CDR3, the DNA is TGTGCCAGCAGCTTGGTCGGGCAGGGGAAGAATTCACCCCTCCACTTT.

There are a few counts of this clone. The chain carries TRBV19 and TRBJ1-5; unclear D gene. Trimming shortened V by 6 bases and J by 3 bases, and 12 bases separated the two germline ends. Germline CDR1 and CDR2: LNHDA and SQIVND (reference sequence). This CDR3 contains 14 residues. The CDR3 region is CASRPLRYNQPQHF. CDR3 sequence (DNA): TGTGCCAGTAGACCCCTACGGTACAATCAGCCCCAGCATTTT.

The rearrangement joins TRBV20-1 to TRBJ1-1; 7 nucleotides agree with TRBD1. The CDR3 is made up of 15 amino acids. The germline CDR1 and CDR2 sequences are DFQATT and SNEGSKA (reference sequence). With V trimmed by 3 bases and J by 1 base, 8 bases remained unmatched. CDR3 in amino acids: CSASMVGQQNTEAFF. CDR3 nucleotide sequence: TGCAGTGCTAGTATGGTGGGACAGCAGAACACTGAAGCTTTCTTT.

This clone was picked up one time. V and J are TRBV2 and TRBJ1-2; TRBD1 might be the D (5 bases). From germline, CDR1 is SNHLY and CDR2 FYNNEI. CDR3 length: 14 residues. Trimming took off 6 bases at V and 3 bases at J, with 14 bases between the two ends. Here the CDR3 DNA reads TGTGCCAGCAGGTCAAGGCCCAGGGACTATGGCTACACCTTC. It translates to CASRSRPRDYGYTF.

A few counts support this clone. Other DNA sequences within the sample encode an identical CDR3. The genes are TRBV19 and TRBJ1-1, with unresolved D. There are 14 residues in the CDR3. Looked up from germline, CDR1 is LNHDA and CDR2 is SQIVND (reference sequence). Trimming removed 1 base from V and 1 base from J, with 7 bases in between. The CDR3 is CASSIGAANTEAFF. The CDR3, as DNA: TGTGCCAGTAGTATAGGGGCCGCGAACACTGAAGCTTTCTTT.

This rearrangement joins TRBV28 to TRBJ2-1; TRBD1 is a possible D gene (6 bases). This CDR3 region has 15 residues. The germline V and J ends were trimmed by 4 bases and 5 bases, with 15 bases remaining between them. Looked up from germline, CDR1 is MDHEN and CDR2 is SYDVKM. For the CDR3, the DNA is TGTGCCAGCAGTTACCAACAGGGTCTCGACAATGAGCAGTTCTTC. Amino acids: CASSYQQGLDNEQFF.

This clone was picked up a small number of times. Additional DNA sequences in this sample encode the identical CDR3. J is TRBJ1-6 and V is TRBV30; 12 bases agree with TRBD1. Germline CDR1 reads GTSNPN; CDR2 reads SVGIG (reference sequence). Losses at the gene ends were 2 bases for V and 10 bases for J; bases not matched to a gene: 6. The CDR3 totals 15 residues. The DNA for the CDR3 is TGTGCCTGGAGTCCCACCGGGACAGGGGGCTCACCCCTCCACTTT. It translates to CAWSPTGTGGSPLHF.

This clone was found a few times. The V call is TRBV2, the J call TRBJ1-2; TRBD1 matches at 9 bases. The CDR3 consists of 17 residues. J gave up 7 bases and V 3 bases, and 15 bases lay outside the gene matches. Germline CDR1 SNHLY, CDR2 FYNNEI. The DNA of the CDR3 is TGTGCCAGCAGTGAGGGGACAGGGTTAGGTCCTATTGTTGGCTACACCTTC. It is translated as CASSEGTGLGPIVGYTF.

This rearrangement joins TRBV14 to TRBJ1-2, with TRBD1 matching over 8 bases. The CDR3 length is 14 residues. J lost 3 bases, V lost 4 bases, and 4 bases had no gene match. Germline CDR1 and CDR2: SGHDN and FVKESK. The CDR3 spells CASSPGQAHYGYTF. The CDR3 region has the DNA TGTGCCAGCAGCCCGGGACAGGCGCACTATGGCTACACCTTC.

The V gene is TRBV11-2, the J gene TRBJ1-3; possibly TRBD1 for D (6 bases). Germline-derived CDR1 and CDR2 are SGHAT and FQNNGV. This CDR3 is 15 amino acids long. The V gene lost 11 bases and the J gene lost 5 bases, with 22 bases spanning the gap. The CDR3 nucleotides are TGTGCCGGGGGCCGGACCGGGCAGGGTCGAAACACCATATATTTT. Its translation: CAGGRTGQGRNTIYF.

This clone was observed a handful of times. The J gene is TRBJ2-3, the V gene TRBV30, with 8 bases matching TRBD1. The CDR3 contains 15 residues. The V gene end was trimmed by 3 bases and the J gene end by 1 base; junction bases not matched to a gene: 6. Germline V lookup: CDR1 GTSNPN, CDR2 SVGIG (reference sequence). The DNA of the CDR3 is TGTGCCTGGAGCCCGACAGGGGCCCGCACAGATACGCAGTATTTT. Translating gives CAWSPTGARTDTQYF. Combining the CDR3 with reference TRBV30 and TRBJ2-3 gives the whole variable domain SQTIHQWPATLVQPVGSPLSLECTVEGTSNPNLYWYRQAAGRGLQLLFYSVGIGQISSEVPQNLSASRPQDRQFILSSKKLLLSDSGFYLCAWSPTGARTDTQYFGPGTRLTVL.

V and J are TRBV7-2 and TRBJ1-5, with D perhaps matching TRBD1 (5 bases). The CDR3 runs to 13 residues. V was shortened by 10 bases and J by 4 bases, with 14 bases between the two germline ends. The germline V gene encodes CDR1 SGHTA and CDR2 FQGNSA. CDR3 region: CATMGQPNQPQHF. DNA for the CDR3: TGTGCCACAATGGGGCAGCCTAATCAGCCCCAGCATTTT. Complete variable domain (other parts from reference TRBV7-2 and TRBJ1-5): GAGVSQSPSNKVTEKGKDVELRCDPISGHTALYWYRQSLGQGLEFLIYFQGNSAPDKSGLPSDRFSAERTGGSVSTLTIQRTQQEDSAVYLCATMGQPNQPQHFGDGTRLSIL.

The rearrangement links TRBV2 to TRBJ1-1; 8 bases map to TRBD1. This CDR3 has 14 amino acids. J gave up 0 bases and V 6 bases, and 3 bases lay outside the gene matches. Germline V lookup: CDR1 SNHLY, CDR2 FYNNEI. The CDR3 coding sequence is TGTGCCAGCAGCGCAGGGGGCATGAACACTGAAGCTTTCTTT. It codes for CASSAGGMNTEAFF.

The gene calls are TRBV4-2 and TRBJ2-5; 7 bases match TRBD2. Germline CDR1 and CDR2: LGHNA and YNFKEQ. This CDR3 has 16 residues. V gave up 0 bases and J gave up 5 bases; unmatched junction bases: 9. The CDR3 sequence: CASSQEAGDWRETQYF. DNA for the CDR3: TGTGCCAGCAGCCAAGAGGCGGGAGACTGGCGGGAGACCCAGTACTTC.

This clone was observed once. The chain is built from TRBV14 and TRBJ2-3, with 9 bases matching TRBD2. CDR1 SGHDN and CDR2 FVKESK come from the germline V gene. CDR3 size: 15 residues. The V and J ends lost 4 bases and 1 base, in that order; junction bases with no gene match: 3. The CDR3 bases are TGTGCCAGCAGCCTAGCGGGAGTCGGCACAGATACGCAGTATTTT. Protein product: CASSLAGVGTDTQYF.